This T cell receptor beta chain appears in the sequencing data of a study of cytomegalovirus exposure and HLA in healthy donors. PCR used 60 Vbeta primers and 13 Jbeta primers. Profiling relied on immunoSEQ multiplex PCR, and the TCRdb table lists in-frame clones only, not all of them. The table lists 100,000 to 150,000 clones. Per germline, CDR1 SGHRS and CDR2 YFSETQ. V shed 1 base and J shed 3 bases, with 8 bases lying between them. This CDR3 is built from 14 residues. Study-wide results and caveats: An analysis that came later showed most CMV-associated TCR beta chains appearing HLA-restricted.

A remark on this clone: Its matching antigen is unknown.

Sequencing was done on a sample of PBMCs. The source is a middle-aged woman in good health and CMV-seropositive. The J gene is TRBJ1-3, the V gene TRBV5-1; D perhaps matches TRBD1 (6 bases). The CDR3, as DNA: TGCGCCAGCAGCTTGCAGGGGAGTGGAAACACCATATATTTT. Amino acids: CASSLQGSGNTIYF. Drawing the rest from reference TRBV5-1 and TRBJ1-3, the complete variable domain is KAGVTQTPRYLIKTRGQQVTLSCSPISGHRSVSWYQQTPGQGLQFLFEYFSETQRNKGNFPGRFSGRQFSNSRSEMNVSTLELGDSALYLCASSLQGSGNTIYFGEGSWLTVV.